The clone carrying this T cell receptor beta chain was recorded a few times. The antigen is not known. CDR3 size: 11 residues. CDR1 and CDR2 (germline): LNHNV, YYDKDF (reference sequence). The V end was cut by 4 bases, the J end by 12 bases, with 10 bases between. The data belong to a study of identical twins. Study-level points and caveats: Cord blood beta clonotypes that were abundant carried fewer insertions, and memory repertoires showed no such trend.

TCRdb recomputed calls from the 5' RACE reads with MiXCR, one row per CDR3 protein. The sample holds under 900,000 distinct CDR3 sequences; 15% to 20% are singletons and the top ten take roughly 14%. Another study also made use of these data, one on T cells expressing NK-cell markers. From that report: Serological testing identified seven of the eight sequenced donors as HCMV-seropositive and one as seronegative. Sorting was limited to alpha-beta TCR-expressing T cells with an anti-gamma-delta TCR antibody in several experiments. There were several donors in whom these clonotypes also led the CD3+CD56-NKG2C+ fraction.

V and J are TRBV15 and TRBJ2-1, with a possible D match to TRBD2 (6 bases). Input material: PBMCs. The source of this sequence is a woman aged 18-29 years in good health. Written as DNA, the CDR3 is TGTGCCACCAGCAATGACGGGGGGCAGTTCTTC. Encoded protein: CATSNDGGQFF. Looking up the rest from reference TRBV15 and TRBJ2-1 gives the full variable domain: DAMVIQNPRYQVTQFGKPVTLSCSQTLNHNVMYWYQQKSSQAPKLLFHYYDKDFNNEADTPDNFQSRRPNTSFCFLDIRSPGLGDTAMYLCATSNDGGQFFGPGTRLTVL.